Detailed here is one T cell receptor (beta chain). This clone was detected only a few times. The clone's antigen remains unknown. Per-base quality was not reported, and no clone a single base away is much larger than it. The donors were healthy, HIV-negative adults who had no recently reported acute infections or vaccinations. Only Caucasian adults living in Nashville, Tennessee, USA were represented among the donors. CD4+ T cells were enriched through magnetic negative selection, after which naive cells were positively selected on CD45RA and the remaining negative fraction served as the memory subset. Blood was obtained by leukapheresis, after which PBMCs were separated by Ficoll-Histopaque density gradient centrifugation and cryopreserved in liquid nitrogen vapor phase. Analytical flow cytometry was used to check the purity and quantity of each magnetically sorted T cell population. Genomic DNA was isolated from each sorted fraction and quantified by UV absorbance on a Nanodrop 2000c.

The sample is drawn from a study of shared clonotypes between healthy human individuals (TCRdb year 2020). Study-wide context: The cohort included a few men and a couple of women between 18 and 49 years of age. For each donor, CD4 naive and CD4 memory were each run on three plates, CD8 naive on two plates, and CD8 memory on one plate. Leukapheresis yielded between about 0.85 and 10 billion PBMCs per donor. The study deeply sequenced blood TCR repertoires of five healthy adults to estimate repertoire size and the extent of clonotype sharing between individuals. To increase sequencing depth and limit assay-specific biases, TCR repertoire library preparation and sequencing were carried out by different laboratories using diverse techniques. Results and caveats for the whole study, not just this receptor: Even with the large sequencing depth, rarefaction of the sorted-subset datasets indicated that sequencing was incomplete. Pairwise subsampling led to the expectation that sequencing depth would affect the degree of clonotype sharing among donors. The small number of donors limited the genetic and exposure-history diversity represented. About 5% of naive CD4, approximately 3.7% of naive CD8, 2% to 2.5% of memory CD4, and more than 0.35% of memory CD8 clonotypes were shared across four donors. Higher generation probabilities were observed for clonotypes shared by all four sorted-subset donors than for non-shared clonotypes. Naive subsets generally had larger estimated clonotype richness than memory subsets did. Sampling was restricted to blood, and TCR repertoires in tissue are likely to differ from TCR repertoires in blood.

Using the deep immunoSEQ assay, multiplex PCR amplified TCR CDR3 regions from genomic DNA. Extracted genomic DNA from each cell subset was spread evenly across all wells of several immunoSEQ 96-well plates, with each plate serving as a replicate. For sorted subsets, each replicate PCR was loaded with 200 ng genomic DNA, equivalent to some 27,000 T cell genomes. The purified libraries were quantified using a Qubit 3.0 fluorometer, sized with a Bioanalyzer 2100, and then quantified again using the KAPA Library Quantification kit. Each immunoSEQ 96-well plate was sequenced on its own single-read 150-cycle Illumina NextSeq 550 flow cell. Per the authors' processing: Because the immunoSEQ output included only junctional sequences and no quality scores, the filtering could not be the same as the filtering used for full-length reads. Sequences were annotated with PyIR, a Python wrapper for IgBLAST v1.9, using IMGT germline references to assign V/J genes and CDR3. Reads were filtered out if the reads had weak V/J assignments (E-value above 1e-6), no CDR3, stop codons, out-of-frame junctions, or ambiguous translated residues. A V3J clonotype was defined by an identical inferred V gene, J gene, and CDR3 amino acid sequence. To compute the percentage overlap between repertoires, the number of shared unique clonotypes was divided by the size of the smaller repertoire. Repertoire richness was assessed with RTK rarefaction, the Chao1 estimator, and Recon v2.1 estimates of unobserved clonotypes. Generation probabilities were computed with OLGA for all TCRbeta clonotypes obtained by the gDNA method from several donors. TCRdb holds this immuneACCESS table with in-frame rearrangements only. Some clones are missing; in checked studies, unresolved V genes explain under half, and the rest has no known cause. From that table come the V and J calls and clone size; the DNA was used to work out D and trimming. The sample table lists 2.3 million or so clones, 85% to 95% of them with a count of one. 0.39% of the sample lies in the top ten.

From the cysteine through the phenylalanine, the CDR3 covers 15 amino acids. Only the CDR3 DNA stays, 45 bases, in frame from base 1. V is reduced by 6 bases and J by 2 bases, leaving a spacing of 14 bases between them. CDR1 and CDR2 were assigned from the germline V gene (reference sequence) as LNHDA and SQIVND. The rearrangement joined TRBV19 to TRBJ1-5; no D gene call is confident. This receptor was taken from a man younger than 30 in good health. Some clones in this sample may be carry-over from other donors' samples. The specimen sequenced was naive CD4+ T cells from PBMCs. Explained via the paper, the cell subset or site label denotes: CD45RA+ positively selected. The CDR3 protein is CASRNGLPGNQPQHF. The bases read TGTGCCAGTAGGAACGGACTGCCTGGCAATCAGCCCCAGCATTTT.